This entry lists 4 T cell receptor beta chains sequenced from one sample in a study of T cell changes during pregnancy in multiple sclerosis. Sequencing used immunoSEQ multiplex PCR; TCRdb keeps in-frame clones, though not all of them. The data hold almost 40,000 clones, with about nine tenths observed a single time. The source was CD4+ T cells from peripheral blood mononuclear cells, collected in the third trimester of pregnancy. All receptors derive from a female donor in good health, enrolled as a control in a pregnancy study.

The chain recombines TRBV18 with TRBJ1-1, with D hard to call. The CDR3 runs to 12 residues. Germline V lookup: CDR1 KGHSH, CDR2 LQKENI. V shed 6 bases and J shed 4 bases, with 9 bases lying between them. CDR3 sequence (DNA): TGTGCCAGCTCCTCAACAAGCACTGAAGCTTTCTTT. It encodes CASSSTSTEAFF.

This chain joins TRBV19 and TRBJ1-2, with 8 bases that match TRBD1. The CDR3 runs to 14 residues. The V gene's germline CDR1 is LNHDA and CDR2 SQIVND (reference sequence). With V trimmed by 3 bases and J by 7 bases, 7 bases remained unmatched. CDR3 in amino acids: CASSIQGAGVGYTF. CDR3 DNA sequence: TGTGCCAGTAGTATTCAGGGGGCCGGAGTTGGCTACACCTTC.

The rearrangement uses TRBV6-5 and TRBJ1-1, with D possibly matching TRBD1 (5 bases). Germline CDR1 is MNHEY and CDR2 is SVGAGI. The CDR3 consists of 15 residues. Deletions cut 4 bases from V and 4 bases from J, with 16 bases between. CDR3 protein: CASSLGVSSVTEAFF. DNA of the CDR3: TGTGCCAGCAGTTTAGGGGTCTCCTCCGTCACTGAAGCTTTCTTT.

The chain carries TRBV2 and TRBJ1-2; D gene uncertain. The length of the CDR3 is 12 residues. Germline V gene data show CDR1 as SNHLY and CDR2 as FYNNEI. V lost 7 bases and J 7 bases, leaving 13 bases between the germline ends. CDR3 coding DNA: TGTGCCAGCACCGACGGGATACTTGGCTACACCTTC. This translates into CASTDGILGYTF.